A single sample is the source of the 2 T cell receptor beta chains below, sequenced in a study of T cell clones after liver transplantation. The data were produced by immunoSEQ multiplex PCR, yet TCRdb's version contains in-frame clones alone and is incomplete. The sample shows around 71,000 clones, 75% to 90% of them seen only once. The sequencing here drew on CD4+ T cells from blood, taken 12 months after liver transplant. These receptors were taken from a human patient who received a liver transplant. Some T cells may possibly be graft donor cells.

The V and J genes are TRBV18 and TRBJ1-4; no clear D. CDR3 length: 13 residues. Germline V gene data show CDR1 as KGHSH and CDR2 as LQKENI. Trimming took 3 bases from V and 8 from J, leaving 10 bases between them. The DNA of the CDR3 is TGTGCCAGCTCACCTGGTCTGGGGGAAAAACTGTTTTTT. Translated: CASSPGLGEKLFF. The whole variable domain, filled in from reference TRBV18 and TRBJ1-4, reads NAGVMQNPRHLVRRRGQEARLRCSPMKGHSHVYWYRQLPEEGLKFMVYLQKENIIDESGMPKERFSAEFPKEGPSILRIQQVVRGDSAAYFCASSPGLGEKLFFGSGTQLSVL.

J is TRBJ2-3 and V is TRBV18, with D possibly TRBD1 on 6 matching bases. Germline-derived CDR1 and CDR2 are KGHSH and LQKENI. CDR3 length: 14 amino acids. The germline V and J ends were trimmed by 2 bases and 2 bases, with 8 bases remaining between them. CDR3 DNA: TGTGCCAGCTCACCATACAGGGACACAGATACGCAGTATTTT. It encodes CASSPYRDTDTQYF.